Below are 2 T cell receptor beta chains sequenced from a single sample in a study of T cell responses to AZD1222 COVID-19 vaccine. This table comes from immunoSEQ multiplex PCR, and its TCRdb copy is limited to in-frame clones, with some not included. Here the sample spans some 96,000 clones, 88% being singletons. Sequenced here: peripheral blood, sampled 28 days after the second AZD1222 dose. The receptors shown here come from an adult who received the AZD1222 COVID-19 vaccine.

The gene calls are TRBV4-1 and TRBJ2-1, with 8 bases that match TRBD1. V was clipped by 0 bases and J by 7 bases; unmatched bases: 5. This CDR3 is 15 amino acids long. Germline CDR1 is MGHRA and CDR2 is YSYEKL. The CDR3 region is CASSQDTDRANEQFF. CDR3 DNA sequence: TGCGCCAGCAGCCAAGATACGGACAGGGCGAATGAGCAGTTCTTC.

The chain combines TRBV27 with TRBJ1-2; tentative D call: TRBD1 (6 bases). Germline-derived CDR1 and CDR2 are MNHEY and SMNVEV (reference sequence). Between the trimmed V and J ends, which lost 2 bases and 4 bases, there was a span of 8 bases. The CDR3 runs to 13 residues. The CDR3: CASSLGQFYGYTF. The CDR3 DNA reads as TGTGCCAGCAGTTTAGGACAGTTCTATGGCTACACCTTC.